These 9 T cell receptor beta chains came from one sample sequenced in a study of HIV-infected patients and healthy controls. TCRdb fed the 5' RACE reads into MiXCR, producing one record per CDR3 protein. The sample yields around 20,000 distinct CDR3 sequences, 15% to 20% seen once. The sequenced material came from CD8+ T cells from blood. The receptors here all came from a human donor in good health.

This clonotype was found many times. The V gene is TRBV10-3, the J gene TRBJ1-1, with no clear D. V lost 0 bases and J lost 1, with 15 bases in between. Germline values: CDR1 ENHRY, CDR2 SYGVKD. CDR3 length: 17 residues. The DNA for the CDR3 is TGTGCCATCAGTGAGTCGCCCTCAGGACCAAAGAACACTGAAGCTTTCTTT. Translating gives CAISESPSGPKNTEAFF.

This chain joins TRBV28 and TRBJ2-7, with 8 bases aligning to TRBD2. The CDR3 extends over 14 amino acids. Germline-derived CDR1 and CDR2 are MDHEN and SYDVKM. J gave up 6 bases and V 8 bases, and 12 bases lay outside the gene matches. This CDR3 reads CASSARGGRFEQYF. As DNA, the CDR3 is TGTGCCAGCTCCGCCCGGGGGGGGCGCTTCGAGCAGTACTTC.

The chain uses TRBV24-1 and TRBJ2-1, with TRBD2 matching 8 bases. Germline V CDR1 and CDR2: KGHDR, SFDVKD. V was clipped by 3 bases and J by 0 bases; unmatched bases: 6. The CDR3 has 17 amino acids. The CDR3 protein is CATSDRTSPSSYNEQFF. The CDR3 DNA follows: TGTGCCACCAGTGATCGGACTAGCCCGAGCTCCTACAATGAGCAGTTCTTC.

This clonotype was observed many times. The chain has TRBV5-5 and TRBJ1-5, with D possibly being TRBD1 (6 bases). V lost 1 base, J lost 0 bases, and 11 bases lay in between. Germline CDR1 reads SGHKS; CDR2 reads YYEKEE (reference sequence). The CDR3 is made up of 16 amino acids. CDR3 sequence reads: CASSLRGTHSNQPQHF. DNA of the CDR3: TGTGCCAGCAGCTTGAGAGGGACACATAGCAATCAGCCCCAGCATTTT.

This clonotype was detected a few times. The chain links TRBV12-3 or TRBV12-4 to TRBJ1-2; 10 nucleotides align to TRBD1. The CDR3 length is 17 residues. J gave up 8 bases and V 3 bases, and 15 bases lay outside the gene matches. CDR3 coding DNA: TGTGCCAGCAGTTTGGGGGGGACAGGGGAGAACGGGCACGGCTACACCTTC. Residues: CASSLGGTGENGHGYTF.

J is TRBJ2-3 and V is TRBV9; 10 nucleotides align to TRBD2. V lost 0 bases to trimming and J lost 4 bases; unmatched junction nucleotides: 5. The germline CDR1 and CDR2 sequences are SGDLS and YYNGEE. This CDR3 contains 16 residues. In DNA, the CDR3 is TGTGCCAGCAGCGTAGGGCAGCGGGGGGGCTCAGATACGCAGTATTTT. Protein: CASSVGQRGGSDTQYF.

This clonotype was seen a few times. The chain couples TRBV12-3 or TRBV12-4 to TRBJ1-2, with no clear D. Trimming shortened V by 5 bases and J by 4 bases, and 11 bases separated the two germline ends. This CDR3 spans 13 amino acids. CDR3 coding DNA: TGTGCCAGCAGTCCCACTGTGGCCTATGGCTACACCTTC. It codes for CASSPTVAYGYTF.

This clonotype was counted between two and nine times. V and J are TRBV19 and TRBJ2-7, with D possibly matching TRBD2 (6 bases). V dropped 0 bases and J dropped 3 bases, with 15 bases sitting between them. CDR1 is LNHDA and CDR2 is SQIVND in the germline V gene (reference sequence). This CDR3 comprises 16 residues. The CDR3 protein is CASSIEGGTYSYEQYF. The DNA for the CDR3 is TGTGCCAGTAGTATAGAGGGGGGAACATACAGCTACGAGCAGTACTTC.

This clonotype was picked up a small number of times. V gene TRBV4-3 combines with J gene TRBJ1-5, with D possibly TRBD1 on 5 matching bases. The length of the CDR3 is 19 residues. From germline, CDR1 is LGHNA and CDR2 YSLEER. Deletions cut 4 bases from V and 9 bases from J, with 31 bases between. Written as DNA, the CDR3 is TGCGCCAGCAGCCCCCCCAAAACGGTGTGGGGCAGGACCCGTGGGCCCCAGCATTTT. Amino acid sequence: CASSPPKTVWGRTRGPQHF.